These T cell receptor beta chains were read from a single sample in a study of response to subunit inactivated influenza vaccine. Via MiXCR, TCRdb re-called the RT-PCR reads, giving one row per CDR3 protein. Found here are a few hundred thousand distinct CDR3 sequences, 20% to 25% of them singletons; the top ten hold roughly 10%. The sequences come from PBMCs from blood, collected about 19 months after vaccination. The receptors originated from a man between 50 and 70 years old who received an inactivated influenza vaccine. CDR3s include the opening cysteine and the closing phenylalanine or tryptophan. D genes are given only for firm matches. Clone size is not always given. Where it is, it says once, few, many or a class for expanded clones.

- | TRBJ2-5 | TRBV7-9 | - | CASSSETQYF | TGTGCCAGCAGCTCGGAGACCCAGTACTTC
TRBD2 | TRBJ2-1 | TRBV20-1 | once | CSARLAGGLGGNEQFF | TGCAGTGCTAGGTTAGCGGGAGGGCTAGGAGGCAATGAGCAGTTCTTC
TRBD1 | TRBJ1-6 | TRBV20-1 | many | CSARTGNNSPLHF | TGCAGTGCTAGGACAGGGAATAATTCACCCCTCCACTTT
TRBD2 | TRBJ2-3 | TRBV11-3 | - | CASSTGTSGYTDTQYF | TGTGCCAGCAGCACCGGGACTAGCGGGTACACAGATACGCAGTATTTT
- | TRBJ2-3 | TRBV2 | few | CASSEGLLTDTQYF | TGTGCCAGCAGCGAGGGTTTGCTCACAGATACGCAGTATTTT
TRBD2 | TRBJ2-7 | TRBV12-3/TRBV12-4 | - | CATRLAGGSYEQYF | TGTGCCACCCGACTAGCGGGGGGGTCCTACGAGCAGTACTTC
- | TRBJ2-5 | TRBV7-2 | few | CASSLSGSRGWETQYF | TGTGCCAGCAGCTTAAGCGGGTCCCGCGGATGGGAGACCCAGTACTTC
TRBD1 | TRBJ2-5 | TRBV27 | - | CASSLSGTGSETQYF | TGTGCCAGCAGTTTATCGGGGACAGGGAGTGAGACCCAGTACTTC
- | TRBJ2-3 | TRBV6-2/TRBV6-3 | - | CASSYSGGPADTQYF | TGTGCCAGCAGTTACTCGGGGGGCCCTGCAGATACGCAGTATTTT
- | TRBJ2-5 | TRBV6-2/TRBV6-3 | - | CASSLSTALKTQYF | TGTGCCAGCAGTCTGTCGACAGCTTTGAAGACCCAGTACTTC
- | TRBJ2-7 | TRBV4-1 | - | CASSQGGETTPYEQYF | TGCGCCAGCAGCCAAGGGGGGGAGACTACTCCCTACGAGCAGTACTTC
TRBD1 | TRBJ2-3 | TRBV19 | - | CASSADRENTQYF | TGTGCCAGTAGTGCGGACAGGGAAAATACGCAGTATTTT
- | TRBJ1-5 | TRBV25-1 | - | CASSAGRNQPQHF | TGTGCCAGCAGTGCGGGACGCAATCAGCCCCAGCATTTT
- | TRBJ2-5 | TRBV20-1 | many | CSARVRGLQETQYF | TGCAGTGCTAGAGTTAGGGGCCTGCAAGAGACCCAGTACTTC